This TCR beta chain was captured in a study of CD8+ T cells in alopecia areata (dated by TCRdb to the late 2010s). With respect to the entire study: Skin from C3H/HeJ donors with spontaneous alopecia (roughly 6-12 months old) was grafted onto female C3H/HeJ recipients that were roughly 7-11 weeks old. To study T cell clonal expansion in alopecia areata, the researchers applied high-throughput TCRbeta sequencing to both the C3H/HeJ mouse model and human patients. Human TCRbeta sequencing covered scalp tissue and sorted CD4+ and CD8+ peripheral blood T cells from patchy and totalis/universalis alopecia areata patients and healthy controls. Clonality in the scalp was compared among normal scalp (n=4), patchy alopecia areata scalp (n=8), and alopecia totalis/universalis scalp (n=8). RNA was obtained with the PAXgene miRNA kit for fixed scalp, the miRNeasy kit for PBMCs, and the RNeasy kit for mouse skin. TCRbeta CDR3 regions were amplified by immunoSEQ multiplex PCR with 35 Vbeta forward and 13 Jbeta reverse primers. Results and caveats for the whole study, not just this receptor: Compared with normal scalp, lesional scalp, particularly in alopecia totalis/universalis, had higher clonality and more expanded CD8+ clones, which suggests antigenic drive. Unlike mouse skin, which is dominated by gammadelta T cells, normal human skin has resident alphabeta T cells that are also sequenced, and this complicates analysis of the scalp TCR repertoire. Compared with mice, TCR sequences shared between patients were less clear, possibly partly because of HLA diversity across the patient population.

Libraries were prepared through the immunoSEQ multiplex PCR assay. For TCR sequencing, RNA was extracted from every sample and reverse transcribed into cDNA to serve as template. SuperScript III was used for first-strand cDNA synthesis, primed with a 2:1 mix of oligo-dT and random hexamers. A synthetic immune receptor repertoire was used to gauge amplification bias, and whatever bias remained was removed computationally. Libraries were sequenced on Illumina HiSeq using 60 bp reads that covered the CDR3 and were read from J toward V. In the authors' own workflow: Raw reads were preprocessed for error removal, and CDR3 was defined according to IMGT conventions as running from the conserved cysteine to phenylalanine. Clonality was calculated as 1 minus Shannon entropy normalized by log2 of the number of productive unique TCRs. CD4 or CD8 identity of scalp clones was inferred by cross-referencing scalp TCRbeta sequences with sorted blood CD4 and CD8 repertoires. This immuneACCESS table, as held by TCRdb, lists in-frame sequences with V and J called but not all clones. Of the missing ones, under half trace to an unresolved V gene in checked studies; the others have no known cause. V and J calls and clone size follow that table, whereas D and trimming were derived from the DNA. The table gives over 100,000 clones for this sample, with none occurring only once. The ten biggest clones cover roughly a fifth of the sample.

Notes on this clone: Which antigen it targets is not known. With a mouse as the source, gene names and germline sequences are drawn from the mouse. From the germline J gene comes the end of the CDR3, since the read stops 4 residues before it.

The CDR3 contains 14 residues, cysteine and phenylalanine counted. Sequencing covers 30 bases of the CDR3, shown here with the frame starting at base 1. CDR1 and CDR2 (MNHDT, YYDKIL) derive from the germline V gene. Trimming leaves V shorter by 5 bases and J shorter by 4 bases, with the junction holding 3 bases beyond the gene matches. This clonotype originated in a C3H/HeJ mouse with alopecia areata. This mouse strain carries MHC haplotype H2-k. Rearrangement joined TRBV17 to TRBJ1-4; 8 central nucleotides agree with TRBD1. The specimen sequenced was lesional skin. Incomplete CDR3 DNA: TGTGCTAGCAGTCCCACAGGGGGCAACGAA. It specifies CASSPTGGNE. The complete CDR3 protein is CASSPTGGNERLFF.